This TCR beta chain was recovered during a study of T-cell reconstitution after alpha-beta-depleted transplantation in children. This clonotype was observed many times. It was with unique molecular identifiers that the TCRbeta library was prepared. TCRdb reanalysed the PCR reads using MiXCR and keeps one entry per CDR3 protein. The sample lists about 610,000 distinct CDR3 sequences; more than 9% were seen once. Trimming took 0 bases from V and 0 from J, leaving 10 bases between them. CDR3 length: 16 amino acids. Germline lookup yields CDR1 LGHNA and CDR2 YSLEER. This receptor was obtained from a human donor who donated a stem cell graft to a child with acute myeloid leukemia. Here the sequenced sample was PBMCs from the stem cell graft donor, taken from the stem cell graft. This chain links TRBV4-3 with TRBJ2-3; tentative D call: TRBD2 (5 bases). The CDR3 spells CASSQDLGGSTDTQYF. Here the CDR3 DNA reads TGCGCCAGCAGCCAAGATCTTGGCGGGAGCACAGATACGCAGTATTTT.